Each of the 4 T cell receptor beta chains below was sequenced from the same sample in a study of cytomegalovirus exposure and HLA in healthy donors. Profiling relied on immunoSEQ multiplex PCR, and the TCRdb table lists in-frame clones only, not all of them. The sample holds 100,000 or so clones; around 84% are singletons and the top ten take approximately 22%. Material for sequencing was PBMCs. All receptors derive from a man aged 18 to 35 in good health and CMV-seropositive.

The CDR3 protein is CSVEVSGTSGDRELFF. As DNA, the CDR3 is TGCAGCGTTGAGGTTTCCGGGACTAGTGGGGACCGGGAGCTGTTTTTT. This chain joins TRBV29-1 and TRBJ2-2, with TRBD2 matching over 8 bases. CDR1 is SQVTM, CDR2 ANQGSEA, per germline. V shed 3 bases and J 9 bases; nucleotides not matched to a gene: 15. The CDR3 is 16 residues long.

The rearrangement uses TRBV9 and TRBJ2-1, with 8 positions matching TRBD2. V lost 0 bases, J lost 11 bases, and 4 bases stayed unmatched. The CDR3 runs to 13 residues. Germline CDR1 SGDLS, CDR2 YYNGEE. In DNA form, the CDR3 reads TGTGCCAGCAGCGTAGGGGGACTAGAAAAGCAGTTCTTC. Its translation is CASSVGGLEKQFF.

This rearrangement joins TRBV25-1 to TRBJ2-2; TRBD2 aligns across 10 bases. Looked up from germline, CDR1 is MGHDK and CDR2 is SYGVNS. The CDR3 contains 16 residues. Unmatched junction bases numbered 2, after V lost 3 bases and J lost 1 base. CDR3 in amino acids: CASSDPSGGNTGELFF. The CDR3 nucleotides are TGTGCCAGCAGTGACCCTAGCGGGGGGAACACCGGGGAGCTGTTTTTT.

The chain carries TRBV27 and TRBJ2-3, with 14 bases that match TRBD2. With 6 bases clipped from V and 3 bases from J, the junction kept 11 bases outside the gene matches. Per the germline V gene, CDR1 is MNHEY and CDR2 is SMNVEV (reference sequence). The CDR3 is made up of 18 amino acids. The CDR3 protein is CASSSGTSGSERTDTQYF. CDR3 nucleotides: TGTGCCAGCAGCTCCGGGACTAGCGGGAGCGAAAGGACAGATACGCAGTATTTT.